This T cell receptor (beta chain) was obtained from a study of identical twins. Comment on this clonotype: Its antigen remains unidentified.

TCRdb used MiXCR to reprocess the 5' RACE reads, holding one entry per CDR3 protein. The sample includes 450,000 or so distinct CDR3 sequences, 14% seen only once; the top ten take roughly 0.56%. Germline V gene lookup returns CDR1 SQVTM and CDR2 ANQGSEA. This CDR3 has 15 amino acids. V was pared by 6 bases and J by 2 bases, with 12 bases of the junction left unmatched. The study, taken as a whole, reports: Out-of-frame beta chain sequences displayed weaker excess sharing between twins.

The same sample was also studied in work on yellow fever vaccine responses in identical twins.

V gene TRBV29-1 combines with J gene TRBJ1-2; 7 bases line up with TRBD1. The sequence was obtained from a woman younger than 30 in good health. The sample comprised CD4+ T cells sorted from blood. The CDR3 spells CSVGTPTGVNYGYTF. The CDR3 coding sequence is TGCAGCGTGGGGACACCAACAGGGGTAAACTATGGCTACACCTTC.